Listed below are T cell receptor beta chains from one sample, sequenced in a study of spatial heterogeneity in lung cancer. In TCRdb, the 5' RACE reads were re-called with MiXCR into one record per CDR3 protein. The sample shows some 47,000 distinct CDR3 sequences, about 7% of them seen only once. Sequenced here: PBMCs, sampled at surgery. All receptors come from a female donor with early-stage non-small cell lung cancer. Each CDR3 is given with its conserved first and last residue. The D gene is left open where the match is weak. The size field is filled for only some rows; it gives once, few, many or a size class.

v_gene	d_gene	j_gene	abundance	CDR3nt	CDR3aa
TRBV12-5	NA	TRBJ2-2	many	TGTGCTAGTGGTTTGTTCCTAGCCCGGGACGTTAACGGGGAGCTGTTTTTT	CASGLFLARDVNGELFF
TRBV4-3	NA	TRBJ1-2	few	TGCGCCAGCAGCCAAGATTGGGCTAACTATGGCTACACCTTC	CASSQDWANYGYTF
TRBV15	NA	TRBJ2-7	many	TGTGCCACCAGTTATCCTGAAACCATCGGCAGGGAGTCTTCCTACGAGCAGTACTTC	CATSYPETIGRESSYEQYF
TRBV10-3	NA	TRBJ2-7	NA	TGTGCCATCAGTGGAGGGGGGCCCGGGACCGAGCAGTACTTC	CAISGGGPGTEQYF
TRBV12-3/TRBV12-4	NA	TRBJ2-2	many	TGTGCCAGCATCAAGGACAACGCGAACACCGGGGAGCTGTTTTTT	CASIKDNANTGELFF
TRBV29-1	TRBD2	TRBJ2-3	many	TGCAGCGTTGAAGAAAGTCTTCTAGCGGGGGGGGAGCAGTATTTT	CSVEESLLAGGEQYF
TRBV20-1	NA	TRBJ1-4	NA	TGCAGTGCTACCCGGGGGGGTAATGAAAAACTGTTTTTT	CSATRGGNEKLFF
TRBV6-1	NA	TRBJ2-5	few	TGTGCCAGCACCAGGATGGCATCCGTACAGACCCAGTACTTC	CASTRMASVQTQYF
TRBV7-8	NA	TRBJ2-7	many	TGTGCCAGCAGCTTAGATGTGGGGAACGAGCAGTACTTC	CASSLDVGNEQYF
TRBV3-1	NA	TRBJ1-2	NA	TGTGCCAGCAGCCAAGCGGGTACCTATGGCTACACCTTC	CASSQAGTYGYTF
TRBV20-1	TRBD2	TRBJ2-7	many	TGCAGTGCCACTAGAGCGGGGATTTCCTACGAGCAGTACTTC	CSATRAGISYEQYF
TRBV7-2	NA	TRBJ1-1	many	TGTGCCAGCGCCTCCCGCCCGGGGGCGGACACTGAAGCTTTCTTT	CASASRPGADTEAFF
TRBV29-1	TRBD1	TRBJ2-7	many	TGCAGCGTTGAGTGGACAGGCTCGGGCGAGCAGTACTTC	CSVEWTGSGEQYF
TRBV9	NA	TRBJ2-5	many	TGTGCCAGCAGCGGGATCCTAGGCCCACAAGAGACCCAGTACTTC	CASSGILGPQETQYF
TRBV5-1	NA	TRBJ2-5	NA	TGCGCCAGCAGCCCCGGGGGACTCCAAGAGACCCAGTACTTC	CASSPGGLQETQYF
TRBV6-1	NA	TRBJ1-1	many	TGTGCCAGCAGTGAGGGTCGATGGATGAACACTGAAGCTTTCTTT	CASSEGRWMNTEAFF